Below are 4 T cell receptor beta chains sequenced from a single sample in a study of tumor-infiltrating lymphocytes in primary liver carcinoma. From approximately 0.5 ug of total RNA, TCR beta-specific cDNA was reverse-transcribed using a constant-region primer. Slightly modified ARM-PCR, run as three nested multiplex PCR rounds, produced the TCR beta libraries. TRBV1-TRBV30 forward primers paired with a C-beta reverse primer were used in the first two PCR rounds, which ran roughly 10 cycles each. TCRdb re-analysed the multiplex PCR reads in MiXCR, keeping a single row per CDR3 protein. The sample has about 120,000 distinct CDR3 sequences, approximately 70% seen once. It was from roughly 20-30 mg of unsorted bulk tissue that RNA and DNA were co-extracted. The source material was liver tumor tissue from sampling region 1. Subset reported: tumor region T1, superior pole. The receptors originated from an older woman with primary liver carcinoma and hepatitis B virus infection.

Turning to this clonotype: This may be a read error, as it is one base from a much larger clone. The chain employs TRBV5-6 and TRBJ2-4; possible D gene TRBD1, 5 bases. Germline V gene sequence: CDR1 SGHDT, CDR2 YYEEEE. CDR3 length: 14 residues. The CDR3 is CPSIRWGSGYIQYF. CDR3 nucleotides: TGTCCCAGCATCCGATGGGGCAGTGGGTACATTCAGTACTTC.

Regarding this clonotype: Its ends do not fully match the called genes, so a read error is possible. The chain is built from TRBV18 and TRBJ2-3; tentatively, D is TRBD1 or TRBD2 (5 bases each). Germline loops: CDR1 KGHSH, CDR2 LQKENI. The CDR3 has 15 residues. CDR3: CASSRAGPSTDTQCF. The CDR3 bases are TGTGCCAGCTCACGGGCAGGGCCTAGCACAGATACGCAGTGTTTT.

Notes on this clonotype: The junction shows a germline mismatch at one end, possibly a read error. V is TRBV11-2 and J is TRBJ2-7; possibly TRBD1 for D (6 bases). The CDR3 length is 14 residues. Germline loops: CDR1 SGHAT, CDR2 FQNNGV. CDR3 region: CASSQNREYHEHYF. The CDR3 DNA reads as TGTGCCAGCAGCCAGAACAGGGAGTATCACGAGCACTACTTC.

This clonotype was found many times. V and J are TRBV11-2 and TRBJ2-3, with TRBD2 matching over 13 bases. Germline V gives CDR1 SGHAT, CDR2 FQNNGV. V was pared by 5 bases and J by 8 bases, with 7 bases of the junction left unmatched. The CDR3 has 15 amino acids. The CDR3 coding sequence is TGTGCCAGCAGCGCCCAACTAGCGGGAGGGGGTACGCAGTATTTT. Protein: CASSAQLAGGGTQYF. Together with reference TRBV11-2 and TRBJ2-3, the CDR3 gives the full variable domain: EAGVAQSPRYKIIEKRQSVAFWCNPISGHATLYWYQQILGQGPKLLIQFQNNGVVDDSQLPKDRFSAERLKGVDSTLKIQPAKLEDSAVYLCASSAQLAGGGTQYFGPGTRLTVL.